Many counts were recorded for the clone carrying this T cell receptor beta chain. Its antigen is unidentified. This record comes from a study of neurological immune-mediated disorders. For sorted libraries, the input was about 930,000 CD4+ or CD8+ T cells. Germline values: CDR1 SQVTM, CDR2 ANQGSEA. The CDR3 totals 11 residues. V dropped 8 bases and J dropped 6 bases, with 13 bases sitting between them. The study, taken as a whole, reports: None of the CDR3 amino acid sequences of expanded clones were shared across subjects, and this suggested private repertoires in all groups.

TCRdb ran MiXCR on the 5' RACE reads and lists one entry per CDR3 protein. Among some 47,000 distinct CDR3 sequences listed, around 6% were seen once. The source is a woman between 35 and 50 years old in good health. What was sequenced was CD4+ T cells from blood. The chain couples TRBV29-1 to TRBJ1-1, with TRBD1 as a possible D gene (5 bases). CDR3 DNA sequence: TGCAGCAGCTCAGGGTTGGCTGAAGCTTTCTTT. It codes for CSSSGLAEAFF.